This T cell receptor (beta chain) is drawn from a study of shared clonotypes between healthy human individuals. Study-level information: A few men and a couple of women, aged 18 to 49, were donors.

Study-wide results and limits: Approximately 4.5% was the fraction of naive CD4 clonotypes found shared across a few donors.

Only one count was recorded for this clone. Its antigen remains unidentified. Other DNA sequences in this sample translate to the same CDR3. Deep was the level used in running the assay. 200 to 250 ng DNA, tens of thousands of T cell genomes, went into each sorted-subset replicate PCR. Sequenced by immunoSEQ multiplex PCR; TCRdb stores in-frame clones only, minus some. The data hold roughly 2.2 million clones, with over 90% observed a single time. The CDR3 length is 15 residues. CDR1 is SGDLS and CDR2 is YYNGEE in the germline V gene. V gave up 1 base and J gave up 4 bases; unmatched junction bases: 4. Sample: naive CD4+ T cells from PBMCs. Subset here: CD45RA+ positively selected. The chain links TRBV9 to TRBJ2-3; 9 bases are shared with TRBD2. This receptor was taken from a man aged 18 to 30 in good health. Some clones in this sample may be carry-over from other donors' samples. The CDR3 bases are TGTGCCAGCAGCGTATTGGCGGGAGGGCCAGATACGCAGTATTTT. Translated, it gives CASSVLAGGPDTQYF.